The 24 T cell receptor beta chains in this list originate from one sample, sequenced in a study of T cell responses to AZD1222 COVID-19 vaccine. The data were produced by immunoSEQ multiplex PCR, yet TCRdb's version contains in-frame clones alone and is incomplete. The table records 55,000 to 80,000 clones, about 83% of them present only once. Specimen: peripheral blood, collected on day 0 of AZD1222 vaccination. The receptors originated from an adult in good health.

The rearrangement links TRBV28 to TRBJ1-4; a weak D match, TRBD1 (5 bases). The germline CDR1 and CDR2 sequences are MDHEN and SYDVKM. Trimming cost V 6 bases and J 3 bases, with 17 bases left between them. The CDR3 loop spans 16 amino acids. The DNA for the CDR3 is TGTGCCAGCAGACGAATGCCAGGGAAGGCTAATGAAAAACTGTTTTTT. This sequence encodes CASRRMPGKANEKLFF.

This clone was seen only a few times. V usage is TRBV7-3 and J usage is TRBJ1-1; D gene uncertain. Germline CDR1 reads SGHTA; CDR2 reads FQGTGA. This CDR3 has 13 residues. Trimming shortened V by 5 bases and J by 6 bases, and 13 bases separated the two germline ends. The CDR3 here is CASSPSDSAEAFF. In nucleotides, the CDR3 is TGTGCCAGCAGCCCCAGTGATAGTGCTGAAGCTTTCTTT.

CDR3 sequence: CASSLGQGGASTDTQYF. CDR3 coding DNA: TGTGCCAGCAGCCTTGGCCAGGGAGGAGCTAGCACAGATACGCAGTATTTT. The chain carries TRBV4-2 and TRBJ2-3, with D maybe TRBD2 (6 bases). Germline V gene sequence: CDR1 LGHNA, CDR2 YNFKEQ. V was clipped by 4 bases and J by 0 bases, with 17 bases between them. The CDR3 consists of 17 residues.

This clone was recorded a few times. V is TRBV9 and J is TRBJ1-6; 8 nucleotides agree with TRBD1. Germline loops: CDR1 SGDLS, CDR2 YYNGEE. This CDR3 is built from 16 residues. V lost 3 bases and J lost 8; bases outside the gene matches: 10. The CDR3 DNA sequence: TGTGCCAGCAGCGCGTCCATCGACAGGGGTGATTCACCCCTCCACTTT. It encodes CASSASIDRGDSPLHF. The full variable domain, its missing parts supplied by reference TRBV9 and TRBJ1-6, is DSGVTQTPKHLITATGQRVTLRCSPRSGDLSVYWYQQSLDQGLQFLIQYYNGEERAKGNILERFSAQQFPDLHSELNLSSLELGDSALYFCASSASIDRGDSPLHFGNGTRLTVT.

The chain combines TRBV6-5 with TRBJ2-6, with D unresolved. Trimming stripped 4 bases from V and 0 bases from J, with 4 bases between. CDR3 length: 14 residues. Germline values: CDR1 MNHEY, CDR2 SVGAGI. The DNA for the CDR3 is TGTGCCAGCAGTTCTCTCTCTGGGGCCAACGTCCTGACTTTC. The encoded protein is CASSSLSGANVLTF.

This clone has just one count. The chain is built from TRBV18 and TRBJ2-3; no reliable D call. The V end lost 2 bases, the J end lost 2 bases, and 11 bases lay between the germline ends. CDR1 KGHSH and CDR2 LQKENI come from the germline V gene. The CDR3 runs to 15 residues. CDR3 amino acids: CASSPSDTNTDTQYF. For the CDR3, the DNA is TGTGCCAGCTCACCATCAGACACCAACACAGATACGCAGTATTTT.

This clone was seen only a few times. The chain employs TRBV2 and TRBJ2-7; unclear D gene. The germline V gene has CDR1 SNHLY and CDR2 FYNNEI. This CDR3 has 13 residues. V was cut by 4 bases and J by 5 bases, with 12 bases left in between. The CDR3 sequence is CASSVMPYHEQYF. The CDR3 DNA sequence: TGTGCCAGCAGTGTTATGCCCTATCACGAGCAGTACTTC.

The chain combines TRBV5-1 with TRBJ2-5; the D is unclear. Trimming shortened V by 0 bases and J by 5 bases, and 11 bases separated the two germline ends. The CDR3 runs to 14 residues. Looked up from germline, CDR1 is SGHRS and CDR2 is YFSETQ. The CDR3 DNA follows: TGCGCCAGCAGCTTGGAAGGGAATGGCGAGACCCAGTACTTC. It is translated as CASSLEGNGETQYF.

V and J are TRBV2 and TRBJ2-3, with D perhaps matching TRBD2 (5 bases). The V end was cut by 7 bases, the J end by 7 bases, with 18 bases between. Germline values: CDR1 SNHLY, CDR2 FYNNEI. This CDR3 spans 14 amino acids. The CDR3 loop reads CASNAAPRGNTQYF. The CDR3 DNA is TGTGCCAGCAATGCGGCCCCTCGGGGAAATACGCAGTATTTT. The entire variable domain, with the rest obtained from reference TRBV2 and TRBJ2-3, is as follows: EPEVTQTPSHQVTQMGQEVILRCVPISNHLYFYWYRQILGQKVEFLVSFYNNEISEKSEIFDDQFSVERPDGSNFTLKIRSTKLEDSAMYFCASNAAPRGNTQYFGPGTRLTVL.

The rearrangement uses TRBV5-1 and TRBJ1-3; D not certain. V lost 1 base and J 3 bases, leaving 8 bases between the germline ends. The CDR3 has 14 amino acids. Germline V gives CDR1 SGHRS, CDR2 YFSETQ. The CDR3 DNA reads as TGCGCCAGCAGCTTGACATTCTATGGAAACACCATATATTTT. Its protein is CASSLTFYGNTIYF. The entire variable domain, with the rest obtained from reference TRBV5-1 and TRBJ1-3, is as follows: KAGVTQTPRYLIKTRGQQVTLSCSPISGHRSVSWYQQTPGQGLQFLFEYFSETQRNKGNFPGRFSGRQFSNSRSEMNVSTLELGDSALYLCASSLTFYGNTIYFGEGSWLTVV.

A few counts support this clone. Additional DNA sequences in this sample encode the identical CDR3. In nucleotides, the CDR3 is TGTGCCAGCAGTCGAAGGGACAGGGTTGACTATGGCTACACCTTC. Amino acids: CASSRRDRVDYGYTF. The chain joins TRBV28 to TRBJ1-2, with TRBD1 identical over 9 bases. The germline V gene has CDR1 MDHEN and CDR2 SYDVKM. J lost 3 bases, V lost 5 bases, and 7 bases had no gene match. The CDR3 extends over 15 amino acids.

The sample holds a few counts of this clone. The rearrangement joins TRBV11-2 to TRBJ1-2, with TRBD1 as a possible D gene (5 bases). The CDR3 runs 13 residues. V was cut by 2 bases and J by 9 bases, with 13 bases left in between. Germline-derived CDR1 and CDR2 are SGHAT and FQNNGV. The CDR3 nucleotides read TGTGCCAGCAGCTTAACAGGATGGCGGAGCTACACCTTC. Translating gives CASSLTGWRSYTF.

The chain is built from TRBV11-2 and TRBJ1-5; the match to TRBD1 covers 8 bases. V was clipped by 5 bases and J by 4 bases; unmatched bases: 4. This CDR3 comprises 14 residues. The germline V gene has CDR1 SGHAT and CDR2 FQNNGV. CDR3 sequence (DNA): TGTGCCAGCAGCAGCCGGACAGGGAATCAGCCCCAGCATTTT. It translates to CASSSRTGNQPQHF. The full variable domain, with the rest looked up from reference TRBV11-2 and TRBJ1-5, is EAGVAQSPRYKIIEKRQSVAFWCNPISGHATLYWYQQILGQGPKLLIQFQNNGVVDDSQLPKDRFSAERLKGVDSTLKIQPAKLEDSAVYLCASSSRTGNQPQHFGDGTRLSIL.

The rearrangement joins TRBV7-9 to TRBJ1-1; no reliable D call. The CDR3 covers 11 residues. V dropped 3 bases and J dropped 11 bases, with 10 bases sitting between them. Germline V gene lookup returns CDR1 SEHNR and CDR2 FQNEAQ (reference sequence). CDR3 coding DNA: TGTGCCAGCAGCTTTGGGGTGGAGGCTTTCTTT. This encodes CASSFGVEAFF.

The genes are TRBV6-4 and TRBJ2-2, with 8 bases matching TRBD2. V trimming: 3 bases; J trimming: 4 bases; junction bases outside the gene matches: 10. Germline V gives CDR1 MRHNA, CDR2 SNTAGT. The CDR3 consists of 17 residues. CDR3 sequence reads: CASSDIAGPSSTGELFF. The DNA for the CDR3 is TGTGCCAGCAGTGATATAGCGGGGCCTTCGAGCACCGGGGAGCTGTTTTTT.

This clone came up many times. This chain uses TRBV10-1 with TRBJ2-1; 14 positions agree with TRBD2. The germline CDR1 and CDR2 sequences are WNHNN and SYGVQD (reference sequence). Trimming removed 5 bases from V and 16 bases from J; junction bases left unmatched: 13. The CDR3 contains 15 residues. CDR3 residues: CASSTGTSGGKMAFF. For the CDR3, the DNA is TGCGCCAGCAGTACGGGGACTAGCGGGGGAAAGATGGCCTTCTTC.

Concerning this clone itself: At one boundary the junction diverges from the germline segment, which might be a read error. J is TRBJ1-3 and V is TRBV7-2, with D uncertain. Germline V lookup: CDR1 SGHTA, CDR2 FQGNSA. The CDR3 is made up of 16 amino acids. CDR3 DNA sequence: TGTGCCAGCAGCCCTCGACTCGGGAGCTCTGGAAACACTATATATTTT. It is translated as CASSPRLGSSGNTIYF.

This clone occurred once. The V call is TRBV2, the J call TRBJ2-2; maybe TRBD2 (6 bases). The CDR3 sequence is 14 residues long. CDR1 SNHLY and CDR2 FYNNEI come from the germline V gene. Deletions cut 3 bases from V and 4 bases from J, with 9 bases between. CDR3 amino acids: CASSERGGTGELFF. DNA of the CDR3: TGTGCCAGCAGTGAGCGGGGTGGCACCGGGGAGCTGTTTTTT.

The chain links TRBV6-1 to TRBJ1-3; weak D call: TRBD1 (5 bases). Germline CDR1 reads MNHNS; CDR2 reads SASEGT. Trimming stripped 1 base from V and 0 bases from J, with 10 bases between. The length of the CDR3 is 16 residues. CDR3: CASSEVAGTSGNTIYF. The DNA of the CDR3 is TGTGCCAGCAGTGAAGTGGCGGGGACCTCTGGAAACACCATATATTTT.

The CDR3 here is CASSRDLQYSGANVLTF. As DNA, the CDR3 is TGCGCCAGCAGTAGGGACCTACAGTACTCTGGGGCCAACGTCCTGACTTTC. The chain recombines TRBV10-1 with TRBJ2-6; D tentatively fits TRBD1 or TRBD2 (5 bases each). Germline-derived CDR1 and CDR2 are WNHNN and SYGVQD (reference sequence). The germline V and J ends were trimmed by 5 bases and 0 bases, with 14 bases remaining between them. This CDR3 is built from 17 residues.

The rearrangement joins TRBV6-4 to TRBJ2-1; D not resolved. CDR1 and CDR2 from the germline V gene are MRHNA and SNTAGT. Trimming took off 2 bases at V and 13 bases at J, with 18 bases between the two ends. The CDR3 runs 14 residues. The CDR3 region is CASSDPKQPRIQFF. CDR3 sequence (DNA): TGTGCCAGCAGTGACCCAAAACAGCCCCGTATACAGTTCTTC.

This chain joins TRBV2 and TRBJ2-7, with D possibly being TRBD1 (7 bases). Germline CDR1 is SNHLY and CDR2 is FYNNEI. The V end lost 10 bases, the J end lost 7 bases, and 20 bases lay between the germline ends. The CDR3 has 13 residues. CDR3 residues: CATAGQPWGEQYF. CDR3 sequence (DNA): TGTGCCACCGCGGGACAGCCCTGGGGAGAGCAGTACTTC.

The rearrangement joins TRBV10-2 to TRBJ1-6; D perhaps matches TRBD1 (5 bases). The CDR3 loop spans 16 amino acids. Trimming removed 2 bases at V and 5 bases at J, with 13 bases between. Germline V lookup: CDR1 WSHSY, CDR2 SAAADI. The CDR3: CASSEEGSLNNSPLHF. For the CDR3, the DNA is TGCGCCAGCAGTGAGGAGGGGAGCCTTAATAATTCACCCCTCCACTTT.

The rearrangement joins TRBV3-1 (or the pseudogene TRBV3-2) to TRBJ1-3; 9 bases map to TRBD1. CDR1 and CDR2 from the germline V gene are LGHDT and YNNKEL (reference sequence). V was clipped by 10 bases and J by 4 bases; unmatched bases: 5. CDR3 length: 13 amino acids. The CDR3 DNA is TGTGCCACTGCAGGACAGGGGGGAAACACCATATATTTT. This sequence encodes CATAGQGGNTIYF.